The source of this T cell receptor (beta chain) is a study of cytomegalovirus exposure and HLA in healthy donors. The study, taken as a whole, reports: HLA alleles showed associations with approximately 15,000 TCR beta sequences in a later analysis, at a 0.05 false discovery rate.

Both 60 Vbeta primers and 13 Jbeta primers went into the PCR. Profiling relied on immunoSEQ multiplex PCR, and the TCRdb table lists in-frame clones only, not all of them. In all, the sample yields about 88,000 clones. Details on this clone: Its specificity is unknown.

Germline V gene data show CDR1 as SGHNT and CDR2 as YYREEE (reference sequence). There are 13 residues in the CDR3. V lost 9 bases and J lost 5; bases outside the gene matches: 10. This receptor was taken from a girl aged 5 to 17 in good health and CMV-seropositive. The J gene is TRBJ1-1, the V gene TRBV5-4, with TRBD1 matching over 7 bases. Specimen: PBMCs. The CDR3 nucleotides are TGTGCCACCACGAACAGGGGAGGTACTGAAGCTTTCTTT. Protein sequence: CATTNRGGTEAFF.